This is a list of T cell receptor beta chains from one sample in a study of blood T cell repertoires in COVID-19. Repertoires were generated with immunoSEQ multiplex PCR, while TCRdb's copy carries only in-frame clones and drops some. This sample carries over 150,000 clones, over 75% of them seen once, and the ten largest clones take roughly 7%. Sequenced material: PBMCs or T cells enriched from blood (not recorded which). Receptors were obtained from a woman in her fifties or sixties who had recovered from COVID-19. Each CDR3 is given with its conserved first and last residue. D genes are given only for firm matches. Clone size is shown for a subset of rows, as once, few, many or a class of expanded clone.

J gene | D gene | V gene | clone size | CDR3 protein | CDR3 DNA
TRBJ2-1 | TRBD1 | TRBV4-1 | . | CASSQAGQGYSNEQFF | TGCGCCAGCAGCCAAGCTGGACAGGGGTATTCCAATGAGCAGTTCTTC
TRBJ2-7 | TRBD1 | TRBV3-1/TRBV3-2 | . | CASSQDTRTGNYEQYF | TGTGCCAGCAGCCAAGATACGCGGACAGGAAACTACGAGCAGTACTTC
TRBJ1-5 | TRBD1 | TRBV28 | . | CASSRPGQGSQPQHF | TGTGCCAGCAGCCGCCCGGGACAGGGTAGTCAGCCCCAGCATTTT
TRBJ1-4 | . | TRBV5-6 | few | CASRLTGATNEKLFF | TGTGCCAGCAGACTGACAGGAGCAACTAATGAAAAACTGTTTTTT
TRBJ2-3 | . | TRBV12-5 | . | CASEGPGQSTDTQYF | TGTGCTAGTGAGGGGCCCGGACAGAGCACAGATACGCAGTATTTT
TRBJ2-1 | TRBD1 | TRBV5-1 | . | CASSFFTGGNEQFF | TGCGCCAGCAGCTTTTTTACAGGGGGCAATGAGCAGTTCTTC
TRBJ2-1 | TRBD1 | TRBV7-9 | . | CASSLGQFVNEQFF | TGTGCCAGCAGCTTGGGACAGTTTGTCAATGAGCAGTTCTTC
TRBJ1-1 | TRBD1 | TRBV10-3 | . | CAIRQGANTEAFF | TGTGCCATTCGACAGGGGGCGAATACTGAAGCTTTCTTT
TRBJ2-5 | TRBD1 | TRBV15 | . | CATSAGQGGETQYF | TGTGCCACCAGTGCTGGACAGGGTGGGGAGACCCAGTACTTC
TRBJ2-1 | TRBD1 | TRBV6-5 | . | CASSLGQGTYNEQFF | TGTGCCAGCAGTTTGGGACAGGGGACCTACAATGAGCAGTTCTTC
TRBJ2-1 | . | TRBV2 | . | CASRRGNEQFF | TGTGCCAGCAGGAGAGGCAATGAGCAGTTCTTC
TRBJ2-3 | TRBD1 | TRBV7-2 | . | CASSLTRGDTQYF | TGTGCCAGCAGCTTAACCAGGGGGGATACGCAGTATTTT
TRBJ2-2 | . | TRBV24-1 | . | CATSDFRDTFTGELFF | TGTGCCACCAGTGATTTCCGGGACACTTTCACCGGGGAGCTGTTTTTT
TRBJ2-7 | . | TRBV28 | . | CASSQTVRHEQYF | TGTGCCAGCAGCCAGACAGTCCGGCACGAGCAGTACTTC
TRBJ2-7 | . | TRBV6-1 | . | CASSESIGSYYEQYF | TGTGCCAGCAGTGAAAGTATAGGGAGCTATTACGAGCAGTACTTC
TRBJ2-3 | . | TRBV10-3 | . | CAISEQEGRPDTQYF | TGTGCCATCAGTGAACAGGAGGGCCGCCCAGATACGCAGTATTTT
TRBJ1-1 | . | TRBV12-3/TRBV12-4 | . | CASSPGQSEAFF | TGTGCCAGCAGTCCGGGACAATCAGAAGCTTTCTTT
TRBJ2-7 | TRBD2 | TRBV27 | . | CASSLSGSSHEQYF | TGTGCCAGCAGTTTGAGCGGGAGCAGCCACGAGCAGTACTTC
TRBJ2-4 | TRBD2 | TRBV27 | few | CASSPHSGGIQYF | TGTGCCAGCAGTCCGCACAGCGGGGGGATTCAGTACTTC
TRBJ1-2 | TRBD1 | TRBV3-1/TRBV3-2 | few | CASSPRDSLTNYGYTF | TGTGCCAGCAGCCCGCGGGACAGCCTCACTAACTATGGCTACACCTTC
TRBJ2-4 | TRBD1 | TRBV19 | . | CASSHRGSQNIQYF | TGTGCCAGTAGCCACAGGGGATCCCAAAACATTCAGTACTTC
TRBJ1-2 | TRBD1 | TRBV5-1 | . | CASSPGTGGPNGYTF | TGCGCCAGCAGCCCGGGGACAGGGGGACCAAATGGCTACACCTTC
TRBJ1-2 | TRBD1 | TRBV18 | once | CASSLGQGLTIGGYTF | TGTGCCAGCTCACTTGGACAGGGTCTGACTATCGGTGGCTACACCTTC
TRBJ1-2 | . | TRBV28 | . | CASSSGTNHGYTF | TGTGCCAGCAGTTCCGGGACAAACCATGGCTACACCTTC
TRBJ1-4 | TRBD1 | TRBV18 | . | CASSQQGNEKLFF | TGTGCCAGCTCACAACAGGGGAATGAAAAACTGTTTTTT
TRBJ2-5 | TRBD2 | TRBV5-8 | . | CASSKGLAGTETQYF | TGTGCCAGCAGCAAAGGACTAGCGGGAACAGAGACCCAGTACTTC
TRBJ1-4 | TRBD1 | TRBV2 | . | CASSEPPGTGNEKLFF | TGTGCCAGCAGTGAACCGCCCGGGACAGGAAATGAAAAACTGTTTTTT
TRBJ1-5 | TRBD1 | TRBV5-6 | . | CASSRTGGVQPQHF | TGTGCCAGCAGCAGGACAGGGGGCGTACAGCCCCAGCATTTT
TRBJ1-4 | . | TRBV2 | . | CASKKQGLGNEKLFF | TGTGCCAGCAAGAAACAGGGATTAGGTAATGAAAAACTGTTTTTT
TRBJ1-2 | TRBD1 | TRBV7-9 | . | CASSPGQGPNYGYTF | TGTGCCAGCAGCCCCGGACAGGGGCCGAACTATGGCTACACCTTC
TRBJ2-2 | TRBD2 | TRBV5-1 | . | CASSSTSGVNTGELFF | TGCGCCAGCAGCTCGACTAGCGGAGTGAACACCGGGGAGCTGTTTTTT
TRBJ2-1 | . | TRBV15 | . | CATSSENRVGNEQFF | TGTGCCACCAGCAGTGAAAACAGGGTTGGCAATGAGCAGTTCTTC
TRBJ2-1 | TRBD2 | TRBV19 | . | CASSVSGRAYNEQFF | TGTGCCAGTAGTGTCAGCGGGAGGGCCTACAATGAGCAGTTCTTC
TRBJ1-2 | . | TRBV28 | . | CASSLEYTGLRYTF | TGTGCCAGCAGTTTAGAGTACACAGGGCTTCGCTACACCTTC
TRBJ1-4 | TRBD1 | TRBV19 | . | CASSLGTGSEKLFF | TGTGCCAGTAGCCTGGGGACAGGAAGCGAAAAACTGTTTTTT
TRBJ2-7 | TRBD2 | TRBV3-1/TRBV3-2 | . | CASSPRLAWEQYF | TGTGCCAGCAGCCCAAGACTAGCCTGGGAGCAGTACTTC
TRBJ2-7 | TRBD1 | TRBV28 | . | CASTRTGAYEQYF | TGTGCCAGCACCAGGACAGGAGCCTACGAGCAGTACTTC
TRBJ1-1 | TRBD1 | TRBV5-3 | few | CARSSDRVLSHTEAFF | TGTGCCAGAAGCTCCGACAGGGTTTTATCGCACACTGAAGCTTTCTTT
TRBJ1-2 | . | TRBV5-4 | once | CASSFRGERNGGYTF | TGTGCCAGCAGCTTCCGGGGGGAGAGGAACGGTGGCTACACCTTC
TRBJ2-2 | TRBD2 | TRBV28 | few | CASSPGTSTGELFF | TGTGCCAGCAGCCCCGGGACTAGCACCGGGGAGCTGTTTTTT
TRBJ2-1 | . | TRBV18 | . | CASSSQGGNYNEQFF | TGTGCCAGCTCATCTCAAGGCGGAAACTACAATGAGCAGTTCTTC
TRBJ2-7 | TRBD2 | TRBV19 | once | CASSKVRRTGLAGGRSYEQYF | TGTGCCAGTAGTAAGGTGAGGAGAACGGGACTAGCGGGAGGAAGATCCTACGAGCAGTACTTC
TRBJ2-7 | TRBD2 | TRBV10-2 | . | CASSETSVGTYEQYF | TGCGCCAGCAGTGAGACTAGCGTGGGAACTTACGAGCAGTACTTC
TRBJ2-7 | TRBD2 | TRBV6-9 | . | CASSYRGLAGPHYEQYF | TGTGCCAGCAGTTACCGCGGACTAGCGGGACCCCATTACGAGCAGTACTTC
TRBJ2-4 | . | TRBV9 | . | CASSVGEGNIQYF | TGTGCCAGCAGCGTAGGCGAGGGAAACATTCAGTACTTC
TRBJ2-3 | TRBD2 | TRBV19 | . | CASGASGRDTQYF | TGTGCCTCAGGGGCCAGCGGGAGGGATACGCAGTATTTT
TRBJ1-1 | . | TRBV20-1 | . | CSRAGNTEAFF | TGCAGTCGGGCGGGCAACACTGAAGCTTTCTTT
TRBJ2-3 | TRBD2 | TRBV15 | . | CATSRDRAGGTDTQYF | TGTGCCACCAGCAGAGATCGGGCGGGAGGCACAGATACGCAGTATTTT
TRBJ1-2 | TRBD1 | TRBV7-9 | . | CASSLTGVPGNGYTF | TGTGCCAGCAGCTTAACAGGGGTCCCGGGGAATGGCTACACCTTC
TRBJ2-2 | TRBD2 | TRBV5-1 | . | CASSLAAGRATGELFF | TGCGCCAGCAGCTTGGCAGCCGGGAGGGCCACCGGGGAGCTGTTTTTT
TRBJ2-7 | . | TRBV30 | . | CAWSPGGVPYEQYF | TGTGCCTGGAGTCCCGGGGGAGTACCCTACGAGCAGTACTTC
TRBJ1-5 | . | TRBV2 | . | CASSEAGRDNQPQHF | TGTGCCAGCAGTGAAGCGGGCAGGGACAATCAGCCCCAGCATTTT
TRBJ2-5 | TRBD2 | TRBV30 | once | CAWSALSGTSGSGVETQYF | TGTGCCTGGAGCGCCCTATCCGGGACTAGCGGGAGCGGGGTAGAGACCCAGTACTTC
TRBJ2-4 | TRBD1 | TRBV6-5 | . | CASRDRVGAKNIQYF | TGTGCCAGCAGAGACAGGGTGGGAGCCAAAAACATTCAGTACTTC
TRBJ2-7 | . | TRBV5-1 | . | CASSRLDSSYEQYF | TGCGCCAGCAGCCGGTTAGACAGCTCCTACGAGCAGTACTTC
TRBJ2-7 | . | TRBV9 | . | CASSVGRGGSSYEQYF | TGTGCCAGCAGCGTAGGGCGGGGCGGAAGCTCCTACGAGCAGTACTTC
TRBJ1-2 | . | TRBV20-1 | . | CSAQARRGYTF | TGCAGTGCTCAGGCTCGGAGGGGCTACACCTTC
TRBJ1-3 | . | TRBV7-2 | once | CASSLGAATSGNTIYF | TGTGCCAGCAGCTTAGGGGCAGCTACCTCTGGAAACACCATATATTTT
TRBJ2-1 | TRBD2 | TRBV28 | . | CASSLASGRASNDNEQFF | TGTGCCAGCAGTTTGGCTAGCGGGAGGGCCTCAAACGACAATGAGCAGTTCTTC
TRBJ2-1 | TRBD2 | TRBV5-1 | . | CASSPLAGDGGDEQFF | TGCGCCAGCAGCCCTCTAGCGGGAGATGGAGGCGATGAGCAGTTCTTC